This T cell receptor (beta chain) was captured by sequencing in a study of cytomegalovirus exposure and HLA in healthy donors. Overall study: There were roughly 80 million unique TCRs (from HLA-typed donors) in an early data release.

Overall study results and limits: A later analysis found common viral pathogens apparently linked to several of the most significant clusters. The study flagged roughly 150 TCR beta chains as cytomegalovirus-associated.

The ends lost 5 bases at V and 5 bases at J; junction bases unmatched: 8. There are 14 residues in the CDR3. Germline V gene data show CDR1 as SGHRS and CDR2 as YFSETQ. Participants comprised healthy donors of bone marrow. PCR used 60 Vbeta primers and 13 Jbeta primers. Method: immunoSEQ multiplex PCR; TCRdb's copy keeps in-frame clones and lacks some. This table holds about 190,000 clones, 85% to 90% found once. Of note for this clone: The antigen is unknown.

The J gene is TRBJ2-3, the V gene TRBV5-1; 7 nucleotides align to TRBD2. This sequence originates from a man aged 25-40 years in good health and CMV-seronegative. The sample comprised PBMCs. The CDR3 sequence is CASSMGGRGDTQYF. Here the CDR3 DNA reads TGCGCCAGCAGTATGGGCGGGAGAGGAGATACGCAGTATTTT.